A selection of T cell receptor beta chains follows, all from one sample in a study of blood T cell repertoires in COVID-19. The protocol was immunoSEQ multiplex PCR, while the TCRdb copy is restricted to in-frame clones and leaves out a portion. The sample has about 140,000 clones; around 90% are singletons. The sample taken for sequencing was peripheral blood. These TCRs come from a human donor in a cohort sampled during active COVID-19. The CDR3 runs from the conserved cysteine through the conserved F or W. D genes are given only for firm matches. Where a row states a size, it is once, few, many or the class of an expanded clone; other rows omit it.

V gene	clone size	J gene	D gene	CDR3 DNA	CDR3 protein
TRBV11-3	NA	TRBJ2-7	TRBD2	TGTGCCAGCAGCTTCAAACTAGCGGGAGTACACCACGAGCAGTACTTC	CASSFKLAGVHHEQYF
TRBV30	NA	TRBJ1-2	NA	TGTGCCTGGATGCGACAGAACTATGGCTACACCTTC	CAWMRQNYGYTF
TRBV21-1	NA	TRBJ2-7	NA	TGTGCCAGCAGCAAAGGCTACGTCGAGGGCTACCTTACCTACGAGCAGTACTTC	CASSKGYVEGYLTYEQYF
TRBV14	NA	TRBJ1-1	NA	TGTGCCAGCAAGGGGGATTTCACTGAAGCTTTCTTT	CASKGDFTEAFF
TRBV6-2/TRBV6-3	NA	TRBJ1-5	NA	TGTGCCAGCAGTTATTCAGGGTTTGGCAATCAGCCCCAGCATTTT	CASSYSGFGNQPQHF
TRBV12-3/TRBV12-4	NA	TRBJ2-7	NA	TGTGCCAGCAGTTACTTCGAGGGCGACGAGCAGTACTTC	CASSYFEGDEQYF
TRBV28	few	TRBJ1-5	TRBD1	TGTGCCAGCAGCTTCGGGACAGGGAACCAGCCCCAGCATTTT	CASSFGTGNQPQHF
TRBV4-1	NA	TRBJ2-3	NA	TGCGCCAGCAGCCAAGACTTGTCAGATACGCAGTATTTT	CASSQDLSDTQYF
TRBV28	NA	TRBJ2-7	NA	TGTGCCAGCAGTTTTAGTGGGGGCGCTTCCCGCGAGCAGTACTTC	CASSFSGGASREQYF
TRBV12-3/TRBV12-4	NA	TRBJ2-7	NA	TGTGCCAGCAGGGACAGAGTCCACGAGCAGTACTTC	CASRDRVHEQYF
TRBV19	NA	TRBJ1-6	TRBD1	TGTGCCAGTAGCCCCCACCGCAACCAGGGGGCTGGGAATTCACCCCTCCACTTT	CASSPHRNQGAGNSPLHF
TRBV28	NA	TRBJ1-5	TRBD1	TGTGCCAGCAGTCCAAACAGGGGGAATCAGCCCCAGCATTTT	CASSPNRGNQPQHF
TRBV24-1	NA	TRBJ2-1	TRBD2	TGTGCCACCAGTGAACCTACTAGCGGGGGGTTCAATGAGCAGTTCTTC	CATSEPTSGGFNEQFF
TRBV3-1/TRBV3-2	NA	TRBJ1-5	TRBD1	TGTGCCAGCAGCCAAACAGGGGGCCGTCAGCCCCAGCATTTT	CASSQTGGRQPQHF
TRBV18	NA	TRBJ1-4	TRBD1	TGTGCCAGCTCACCAATGGGACAGACTAATGAAAAACTGTTTTTT	CASSPMGQTNEKLFF
TRBV9	few	TRBJ1-2	TRBD1	TGTGCCAGCAGCCCGACAGGGCTGGGCTACACCTTC	CASSPTGLGYTF
TRBV6-1	NA	TRBJ2-7	TRBD2	TGTGCCAGCAGTGAAGCCTGGAGGGCCGCGGGAGACGAGCAGTACTTC	CASSEAWRAAGDEQYF
TRBV24-1	NA	TRBJ2-2	TRBD1	TGTGCCACCAGTGATTTTGGGACAGGGGGCACCGGGGAGCTGTTTTTT	CATSDFGTGGTGELFF
TRBV27	NA	TRBJ2-7	NA	TGTGCCAGCAGTTCTACAGGTACAAAGTCCTACGAGCAGTACTTC	CASSSTGTKSYEQYF
TRBV11-2	NA	TRBJ2-5	TRBD1	TGTGCCAGCAGCCGCGACAGGGTTCAAGAGACCCAGTACTTC	CASSRDRVQETQYF
TRBV11-2	NA	TRBJ2-5	NA	TGTGCCAGCAGCTTAGCGGGGGGGAGACAGGGAGGAGAGACCCAGTACTTC	CASSLAGGRQGGETQYF
TRBV19	NA	TRBJ1-2	TRBD1	TGTGCCAGTAGTCCCCTGACAGGGAGACATGGCTACACCTTC	CASSPLTGRHGYTF
TRBV9	NA	TRBJ1-5	TRBD1	TGTGCCAGAGGGGGCGCAGATTGGTATCAGCCCCAGCATTTT	CARGGADWYQPQHF
TRBV28	NA	TRBJ2-7	NA	TGTGCCAGCACAACCGGGCAGGGAACCTACGAGCAGTACTTC	CASTTGQGTYEQYF